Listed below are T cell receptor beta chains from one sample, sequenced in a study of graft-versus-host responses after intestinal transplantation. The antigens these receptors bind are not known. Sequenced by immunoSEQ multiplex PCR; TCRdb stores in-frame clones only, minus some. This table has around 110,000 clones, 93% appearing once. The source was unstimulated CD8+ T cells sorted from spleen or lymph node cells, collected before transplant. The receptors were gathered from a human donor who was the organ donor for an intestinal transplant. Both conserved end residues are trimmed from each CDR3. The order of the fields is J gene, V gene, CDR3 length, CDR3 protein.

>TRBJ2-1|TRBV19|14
ASSIEWTGAGDEQF
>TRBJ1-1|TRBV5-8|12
ASSSGTPNTEAF
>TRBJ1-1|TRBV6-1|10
ASSKGQLTAF
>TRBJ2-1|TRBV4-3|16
ASSRANVAVRAGDEQF
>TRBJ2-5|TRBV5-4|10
ASSYSAETQY
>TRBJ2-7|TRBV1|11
TSSQDERSEQY
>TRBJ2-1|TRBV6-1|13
ASSEIVEGYNEQF
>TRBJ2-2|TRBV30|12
AWSIGTFTGELF
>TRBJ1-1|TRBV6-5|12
ASSSQGIYTEAF
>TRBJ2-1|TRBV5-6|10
ASSPQGGEQF
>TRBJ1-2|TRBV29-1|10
SVVTGLDGYT